This entry lists 2 T cell receptor beta chains sequenced from one sample in a study of human T cells and chemical hapten exposure. TCRdb re-called the RACE reads through MiXCR, storing one row per CDR3 protein. The sample lists around 350,000 distinct CDR3 sequences, around 5.5% seen once, with around 8.6% in the top ten. Time point in this sample: pre-sensitization, week 0. Regarding treatment: therapeutic diphenylcyclopropenone sensitization with weekly scalp DPC. The sequences come from whole blood, collected in connection with sensitization to the hapten diphenylcyclopropenone (DPC). Receptors were obtained from a woman aged 18-35 years with alopecia areata. Some clones in this sample may be carry-over from other donors' samples.

This clonotype was counted only a few times. The genes are TRBV6-2 or TRBV6-3 and TRBJ1-1, with 7 bases identical to TRBD1. CDR1 and CDR2 from the germline V gene are MNHEY and SVGEGT. CDR3 length equals 12 residues. V dropped 6 bases and J dropped 5; count of bases not matched to a gene: 3. CDR3 loop: CASRQGQTEAFF. The CDR3 bases are TGTGCCAGCAGACAGGGACAGACTGAAGCTTTCTTT.

This clonotype was counted only a few times. The rearrangement uses TRBV10-3 and TRBJ1-5, with D perhaps matching TRBD1 (6 bases). Between the trimmed V and J ends, which lost 0 bases and 3 bases, there was a span of 12 bases. Germline values: CDR1 ENHRY, CDR2 SYGVKD. The CDR3 totals 16 residues. As DNA, the CDR3 is TGTGCCATCAGTGAGTCGAAGGGGGGCTACAATCAGCCCCAGCATTTT. Protein sequence: CAISESKGGYNQPQHF.